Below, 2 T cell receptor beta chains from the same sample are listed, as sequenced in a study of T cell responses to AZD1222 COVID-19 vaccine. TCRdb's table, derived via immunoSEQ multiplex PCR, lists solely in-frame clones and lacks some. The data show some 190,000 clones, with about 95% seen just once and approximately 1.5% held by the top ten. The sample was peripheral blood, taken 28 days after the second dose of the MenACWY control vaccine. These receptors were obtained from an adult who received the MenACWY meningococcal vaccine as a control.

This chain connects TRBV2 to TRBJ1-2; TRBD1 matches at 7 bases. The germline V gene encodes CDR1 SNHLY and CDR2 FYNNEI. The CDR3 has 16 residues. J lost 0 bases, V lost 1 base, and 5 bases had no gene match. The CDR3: CASSEVDRAPNYGYTF. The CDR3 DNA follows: TGTGCCAGCAGTGAAGTTGACAGGGCGCCTAACTATGGCTACACCTTC.

The CDR3 region has the DNA TGTGCCAGCAGTTCCCGCGGACTAGTGGCTGAAGCTTTCTTT. This codes for CASSSRGLVAEAFF. V usage is TRBV28 and J usage is TRBJ1-1; no definite D call. Germline-derived CDR1 and CDR2 are MDHEN and SYDVKM. The ends were cut back, 4 bases at V and 6 bases at J, with 15 bases in the middle. The CDR3 spans 14 residues.